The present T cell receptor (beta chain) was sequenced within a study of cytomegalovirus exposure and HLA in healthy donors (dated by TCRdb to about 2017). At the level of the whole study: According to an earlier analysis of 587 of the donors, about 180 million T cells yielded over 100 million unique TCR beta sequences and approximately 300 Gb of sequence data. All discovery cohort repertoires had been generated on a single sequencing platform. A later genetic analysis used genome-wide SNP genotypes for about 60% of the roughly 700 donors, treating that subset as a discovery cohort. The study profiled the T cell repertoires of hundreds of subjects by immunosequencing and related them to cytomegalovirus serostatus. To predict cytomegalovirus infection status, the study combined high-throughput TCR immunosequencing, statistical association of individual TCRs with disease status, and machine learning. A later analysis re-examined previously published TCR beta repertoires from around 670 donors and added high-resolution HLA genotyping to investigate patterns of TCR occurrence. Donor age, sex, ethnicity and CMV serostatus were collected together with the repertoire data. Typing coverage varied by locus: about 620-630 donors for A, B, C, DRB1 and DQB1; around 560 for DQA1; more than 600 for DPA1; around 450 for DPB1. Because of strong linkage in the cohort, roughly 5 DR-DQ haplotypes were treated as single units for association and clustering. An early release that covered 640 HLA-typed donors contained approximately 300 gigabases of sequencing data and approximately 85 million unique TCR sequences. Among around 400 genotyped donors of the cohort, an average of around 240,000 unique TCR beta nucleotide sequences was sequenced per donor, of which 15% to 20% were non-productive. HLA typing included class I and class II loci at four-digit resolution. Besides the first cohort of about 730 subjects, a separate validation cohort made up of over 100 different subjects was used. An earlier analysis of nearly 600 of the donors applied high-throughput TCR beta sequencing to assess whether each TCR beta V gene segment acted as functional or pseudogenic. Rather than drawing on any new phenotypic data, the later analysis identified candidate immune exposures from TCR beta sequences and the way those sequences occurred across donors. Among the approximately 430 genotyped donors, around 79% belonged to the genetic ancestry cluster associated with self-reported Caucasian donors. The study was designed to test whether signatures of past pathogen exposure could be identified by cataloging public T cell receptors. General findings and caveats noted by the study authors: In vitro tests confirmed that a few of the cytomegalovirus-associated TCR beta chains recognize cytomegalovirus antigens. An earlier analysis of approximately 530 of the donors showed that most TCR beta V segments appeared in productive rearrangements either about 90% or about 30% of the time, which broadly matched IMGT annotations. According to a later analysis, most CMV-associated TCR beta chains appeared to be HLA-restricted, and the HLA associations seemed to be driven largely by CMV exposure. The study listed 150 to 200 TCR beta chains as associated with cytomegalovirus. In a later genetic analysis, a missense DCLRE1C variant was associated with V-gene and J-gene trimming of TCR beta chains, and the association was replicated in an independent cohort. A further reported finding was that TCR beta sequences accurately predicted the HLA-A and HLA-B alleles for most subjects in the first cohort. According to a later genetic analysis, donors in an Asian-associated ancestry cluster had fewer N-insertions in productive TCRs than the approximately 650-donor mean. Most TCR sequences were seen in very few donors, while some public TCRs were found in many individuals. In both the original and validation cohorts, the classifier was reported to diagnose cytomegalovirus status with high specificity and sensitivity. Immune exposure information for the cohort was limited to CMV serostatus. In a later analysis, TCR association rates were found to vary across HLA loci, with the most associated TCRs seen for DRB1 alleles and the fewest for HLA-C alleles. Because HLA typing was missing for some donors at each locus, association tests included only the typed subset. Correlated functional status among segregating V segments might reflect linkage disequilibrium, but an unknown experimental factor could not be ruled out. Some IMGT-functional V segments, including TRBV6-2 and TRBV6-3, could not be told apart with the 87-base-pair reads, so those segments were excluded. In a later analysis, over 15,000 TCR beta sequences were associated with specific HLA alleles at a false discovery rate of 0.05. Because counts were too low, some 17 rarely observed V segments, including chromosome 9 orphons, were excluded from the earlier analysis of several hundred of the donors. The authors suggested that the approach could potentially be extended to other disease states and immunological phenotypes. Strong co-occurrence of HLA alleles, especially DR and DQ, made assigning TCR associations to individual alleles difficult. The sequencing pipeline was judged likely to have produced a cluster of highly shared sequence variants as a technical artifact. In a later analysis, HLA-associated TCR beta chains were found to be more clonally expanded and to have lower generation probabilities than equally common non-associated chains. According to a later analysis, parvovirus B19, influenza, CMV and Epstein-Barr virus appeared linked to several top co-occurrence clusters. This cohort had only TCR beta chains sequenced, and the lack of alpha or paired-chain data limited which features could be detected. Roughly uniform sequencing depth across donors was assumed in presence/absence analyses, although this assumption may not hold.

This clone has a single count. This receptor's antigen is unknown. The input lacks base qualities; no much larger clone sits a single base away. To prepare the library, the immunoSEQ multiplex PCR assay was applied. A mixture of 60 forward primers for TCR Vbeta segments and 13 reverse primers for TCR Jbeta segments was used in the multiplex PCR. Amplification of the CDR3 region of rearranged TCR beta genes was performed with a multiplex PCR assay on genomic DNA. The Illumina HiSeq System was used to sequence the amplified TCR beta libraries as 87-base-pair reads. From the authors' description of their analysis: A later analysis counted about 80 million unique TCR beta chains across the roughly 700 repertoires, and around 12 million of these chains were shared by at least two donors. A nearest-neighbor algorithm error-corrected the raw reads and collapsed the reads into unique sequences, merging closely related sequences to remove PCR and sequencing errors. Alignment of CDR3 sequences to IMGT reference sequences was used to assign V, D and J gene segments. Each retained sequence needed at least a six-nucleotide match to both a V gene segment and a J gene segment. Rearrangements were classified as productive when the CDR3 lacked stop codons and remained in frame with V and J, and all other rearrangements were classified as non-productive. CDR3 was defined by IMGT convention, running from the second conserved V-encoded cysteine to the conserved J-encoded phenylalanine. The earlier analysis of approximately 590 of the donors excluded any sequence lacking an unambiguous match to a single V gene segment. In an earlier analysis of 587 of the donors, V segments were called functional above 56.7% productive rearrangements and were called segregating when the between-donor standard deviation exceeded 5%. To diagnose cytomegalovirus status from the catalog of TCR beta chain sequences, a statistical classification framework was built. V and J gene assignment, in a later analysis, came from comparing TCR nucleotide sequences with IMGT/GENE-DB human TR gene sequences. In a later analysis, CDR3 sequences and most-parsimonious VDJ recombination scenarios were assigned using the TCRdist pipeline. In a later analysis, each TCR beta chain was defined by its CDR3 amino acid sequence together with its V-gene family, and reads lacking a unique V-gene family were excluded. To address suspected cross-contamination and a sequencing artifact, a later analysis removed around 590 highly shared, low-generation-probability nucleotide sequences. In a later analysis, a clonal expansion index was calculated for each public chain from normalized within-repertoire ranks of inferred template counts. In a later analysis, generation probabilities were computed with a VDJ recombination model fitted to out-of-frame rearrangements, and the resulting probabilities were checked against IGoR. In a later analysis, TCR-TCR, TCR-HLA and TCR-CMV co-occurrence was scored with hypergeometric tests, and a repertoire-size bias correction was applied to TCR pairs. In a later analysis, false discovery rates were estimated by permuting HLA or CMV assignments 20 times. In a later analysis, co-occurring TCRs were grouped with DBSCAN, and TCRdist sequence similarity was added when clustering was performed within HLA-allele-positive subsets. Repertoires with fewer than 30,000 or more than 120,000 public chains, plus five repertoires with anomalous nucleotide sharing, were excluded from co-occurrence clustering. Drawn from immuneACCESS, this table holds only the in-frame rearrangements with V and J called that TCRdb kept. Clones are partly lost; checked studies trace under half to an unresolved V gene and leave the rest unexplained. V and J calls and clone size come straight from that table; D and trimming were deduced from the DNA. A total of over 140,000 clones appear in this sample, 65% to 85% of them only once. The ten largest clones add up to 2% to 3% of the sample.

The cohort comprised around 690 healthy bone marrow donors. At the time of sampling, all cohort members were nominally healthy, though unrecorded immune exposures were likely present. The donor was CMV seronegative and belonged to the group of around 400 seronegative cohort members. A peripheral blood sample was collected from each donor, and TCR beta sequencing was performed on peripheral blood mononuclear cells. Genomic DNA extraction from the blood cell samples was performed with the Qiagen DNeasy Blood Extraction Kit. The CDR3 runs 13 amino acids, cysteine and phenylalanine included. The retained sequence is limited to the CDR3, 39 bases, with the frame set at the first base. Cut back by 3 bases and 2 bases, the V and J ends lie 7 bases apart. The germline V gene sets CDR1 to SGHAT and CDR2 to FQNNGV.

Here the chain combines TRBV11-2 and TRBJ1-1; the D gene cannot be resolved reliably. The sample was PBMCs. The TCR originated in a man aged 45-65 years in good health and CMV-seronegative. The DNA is TGTGCCAGCAGCTTTGGGCCCAACACTGAAGCTTTCTTT. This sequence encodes CASSFGPNTEAFF.